Presented here are 21 T cell receptor beta chains from one specimen sequenced in a study of CD8 T cells in Susac syndrome (dated by TCRdb to about 2019). Library prep was done by the immunoSEQ multiplex PCR assay. RNA was extracted using the RNeasy kit, and roughly 0.5 to 1 microgram was reverse transcribed with random hexamers. The public reads were quality trimmed at Q25 with fastp and then assembled into clones with MiXCR by TCRdb, keeping productive beta chains. CDR3 protein duplicates are merged, each entry listing the most common genes and DNA. The sample has hundreds of thousands of distinct CDR3 sequences on record, roughly 95% of them singletons. Around 0.067% of the sample lies in the top ten. What was sequenced was CD4+ T cells from PBMCs. The receptors derive from a human donor with multiple sclerosis.

This rearrangement joins TRBV28 to TRBJ2-7; TRBD1 is a possible D gene (6 bases). This CDR3 is 13 amino acids long. Germline V gene lookup returns CDR1 MDHEN and CDR2 SYDVKM. Between the trimmed V and J ends, which lost 5 bases and 7 bases, there was a span of 15 bases. The CDR3 sequence: CASSDGARGEQYF. The CDR3 region has the DNA TGTGCCAGCAGTGACGGAGCCAGGGGTGAGCAGTACTTC.

J is TRBJ1-5 and V is TRBV12-3 or TRBV12-4, with 8 bases identical to TRBD1. V trimming: 6 bases; J trimming: 3 bases; junction bases outside the gene matches: 10. This CDR3 spans 16 amino acids. Written as DNA, the CDR3 is TGTGCCAGCAGCCGAAGGACAGGGAGTTCCAATCAGCCCCAGCATTTT. As protein: CASSRRTGSSNQPQHF.

This clonotype was seen more than once but under ten times. The junction and the germline gene differ at one end; a read error may be behind it. The V gene is TRBV6-1, the J gene TRBJ2-6; D call uncertain. CDR1 and CDR2 (germline): MNHNS, SASEGT. The CDR3 is made up of 15 amino acids. DNA of the CDR3: TGTGCCAGCAGAGAAGCGAGCTCTGGGGCCAACGTCCTGACTTTC. It is translated as CASREASSGANVLTF.

The chain combines TRBV29-1 with TRBJ2-1, with no clear D. The CDR3 runs to 12 residues. Germline CDR1 reads SQVTM; CDR2 reads ANQGSEA. The V end lost 7 bases, the J end lost 9 bases, and 16 bases lay between the germline ends. Here the CDR3 DNA reads TGCAGCGATCTCAAGGGTGGTGGTGAGCAGTTCTTC. It encodes CSDLKGGGEQFF.

This clonotype was picked up one time. V and J are TRBV19 and TRBJ1-5; D possibly corresponds to TRBD1 (6 bases). V was trimmed by 5 bases and J by 3 bases, leaving 11 bases between them. The CDR3 is 14 residues long. Germline V lookup: CDR1 LNHDA, CDR2 SQIVND (reference sequence). The CDR3 nucleotides are TGTGCCAGTAGTTACGACAGGACCAATCAGCCCCAGCATTTT. Protein product: CASSYDRTNQPQHF.

V usage is TRBV11-2 and J usage is TRBJ2-5; the D is unclear. V dropped 3 bases and J dropped 4 bases, with 9 bases sitting between them. This CDR3 has 13 residues. CDR1 and CDR2 from the germline V gene are SGHAT and FQNNGV. The CDR3 DNA follows: TGTGCCAGCAGCTTTAGCCGCCTAGAGACCCAGTACTTC. Residues: CASSFSRLETQYF. The whole variable domain, filled in from reference TRBV11-2 and TRBJ2-5, reads EAGVAQSPRYKIIEKRQSVAFWCNPISGHATLYWYQQILGQGPKLLIQFQNNGVVDDSQLPKDRFSAERLKGVDSTLKIQPAKLEDSAVYLCASSFSRLETQYFGPGTRLLVL.

V gene TRBV3-1 combines with J gene TRBJ1-1, with D possibly TRBD1 on 5 matching bases. The germline gives CDR1 LGHDT, CDR2 YNNKEL (reference sequence). V was cut by 10 bases and J by 2 bases, with 14 bases left in between. The CDR3 consists of 13 residues. CDR3 region: CATEGPGNTEAFF. The CDR3 DNA reads TGTGCCACGGAGGGGCCGGGCAACACTGAAGCTTTCTTT.

This chain links TRBV5-1 with TRBJ1-5; 9 bases match TRBD1. The trim removed 2 bases at V and 6 bases at J, leaving 3 bases unmatched. The CDR3 loop spans 14 amino acids. Germline V gene lookup returns CDR1 SGHRS and CDR2 YFSETQ. CDR3 sequence: CASSFGTGSQPQHF. The CDR3 DNA is TGCGCCAGCAGCTTTGGGACAGGGAGTCAGCCCCAGCATTTT.

The chain links TRBV30 to TRBJ2-2, with D possibly being TRBD1 (6 bases). With 0 bases removed from V and 6 bases from J, the gap between germline ends came to 11 bases. The CDR3 totals 14 residues. Germline values: CDR1 GTSNPN, CDR2 SVGIG (reference sequence). This chain's CDR3 is CAWSVKGVPGELFF. The CDR3 region has the DNA TGTGCCTGGAGTGTGAAGGGGGTCCCCGGGGAGCTGTTTTTT.

This clonotype was recorded once. The chain joins TRBV18 to TRBJ2-3, with TRBD2 as a possible D gene (6 bases). CDR3 size: 17 residues. Germline lookup yields CDR1 KGHSH and CDR2 LQKENI. V was clipped by 3 bases and J by 3 bases, with 19 bases between them. The CDR3 coding sequence is TGTGCCAGCTCACCCCTCGGGACTCCCAGGAGGACAGATACGCAGTATTTT. Its translation: CASSPLGTPRRTDTQYF.

The CDR3 nucleotides are TGTGCCAGCAGCACTTTTCTCCGAAGCTCTGGAAACACCATATATTTT. Translation: CASSTFLRSSGNTIYF. The chain employs TRBV12-3 or TRBV12-4 and TRBJ1-3; no definite D call. This CDR3 spans 16 amino acids. Trimming pared 6 bases from V and 0 bases from J, leaving 15 bases between.

This clonotype is a singleton in its sample. This chain joins TRBV20-1 and TRBJ1-5, with TRBD1 matching 10 bases. Germline V gives CDR1 DFQATT, CDR2 SNEGSKA (reference sequence). This CDR3 spans 15 amino acids. Trimming took 6 bases from V and 6 from J; bases not matched to a gene: 11. The CDR3 bases are TGCAGTGCCCGCCCCGGGACAGGGGTTTTTCAGCCCCAGCATTTT. Translation gives CSARPGTGVFQPQHF.

The J gene is TRBJ1-1, the V gene TRBV12-3 or TRBV12-4; weak D call: TRBD1 (5 bases). Trimming took 5 bases from V and 8 from J, leaving 21 bases between them. This CDR3 is 15 amino acids long. CDR3 sequence: CASSPQALGLAEAFF. For the CDR3, the DNA is TGTGCCAGCAGTCCACAGGCTCTGGGATTAGCGGAAGCTTTCTTT.

This clonotype was counted a few times. V and J are TRBV20-1 and TRBJ2-5; 7 bases line up with TRBD2. CDR3 length: 14 amino acids. J was trimmed by 2 bases and V by 0 bases; bases with no gene match: 3. Germline CDR1 DFQATT, CDR2 SNEGSKA (reference sequence). This chain's CDR3 is CSARDVGGQETQYF. The CDR3 coding sequence is TGCAGTGCTAGAGATGTCGGGGGGCAAGAGACCCAGTACTTC.

The gene calls are TRBV2 and TRBJ2-3; 9 bases match TRBD2. CDR3 size: 15 residues. Germline V gives CDR1 SNHLY, CDR2 FYNNEI. V trimming: 1 base; J trimming: 5 bases; junction bases outside the gene matches: 4. The CDR3 is CASSEDSGGGDTQYF. The CDR3 DNA sequence: TGTGCCAGCAGTGAAGATAGCGGGGGTGGAGATACGCAGTATTTT.

The gene calls are TRBV28 and TRBJ1-5; 7 bases line up with TRBD1. In germline, CDR1 is MDHEN, CDR2 SYDVKM. V was pared by 10 bases and J by 0 bases, with 9 bases of the junction left unmatched. There are 15 residues in the CDR3. CDR3 sequence (DNA): TGTGCCATTCAAACGGGACAGCTTAGCAATCAGCCCCAGCATTTT. Translated, it gives CAIQTGQLSNQPQHF.

The rearrangement links TRBV5-6 to TRBJ1-2; possibly TRBD1 for D (6 bases). V gave up 0 bases and J gave up 8 bases, with 23 bases separating them. In germline, CDR1 is SGHDT, CDR2 YYEEEE. The CDR3 spans 17 residues. The CDR3: CASSLGPTYDTGNGYTF. CDR3 bases: TGTGCCAGCAGCTTGGGTCCGACCTACGATACAGGGAACGGCTACACCTTC. Supplemented by reference TRBV5-6 and TRBJ1-2, the full variable domain reads DAGVTQSPTHLIKTRGQQVTLRCSPKSGHDTVSWYQQALGQGPQFIFQYYEEEERQRGNFPDRFSGHQFPNYSSELNVNALLLGDSALYLCASSLGPTYDTGNGYTFGSGTRLTVV.

This chain uses TRBV3-1 with TRBJ2-1, with D possibly matching TRBD2 (6 bases). V shed 7 bases and J shed 5 bases, with 15 bases lying between them. The CDR3 spans 14 residues. Germline CDR1 is LGHDT and CDR2 is YNNKEL (reference sequence). The chain's CDR3 is CASTPRGLNNEQFF. For the CDR3, the DNA is TGTGCCAGCACCCCAAGGGGACTCAACAATGAGCAGTTCTTC.

This chain joins TRBV29-1 and TRBJ2-3; 10 nucleotides line up with TRBD2. Germline CDR1 reads SQVTM; CDR2 reads ANQGSEA. Losses at the gene ends were 3 bases for V and 4 bases for J; bases not matched to a gene: 4. This CDR3 is 14 amino acids long. CDR3 amino acids: CSVELAGVADTQYF. In DNA form, the CDR3 reads TGCAGCGTTGAGCTAGCGGGAGTAGCAGATACGCAGTATTTT.

The V and J genes are TRBV20-1 and TRBJ1-2; weak D call: TRBD1 (5 bases). This CDR3 is 14 amino acids long. Looked up from germline, CDR1 is DFQATT and CDR2 is SNEGSKA (reference sequence). V was trimmed by 1 base and J by 6 bases, leaving 15 bases between them. The CDR3: CSARVLGPGNGYTF. The CDR3 coding sequence is TGCAGTGCTAGAGTCTTGGGACCGGGGAATGGCTACACCTTC.

The chain is built from TRBV29-1 and TRBJ1-5; D not certain. Germline values: CDR1 SQVTM, CDR2 ANQGSEA. V was trimmed by 5 bases and J by 4 bases, leaving 9 bases between them. This CDR3 region has 12 residues. The CDR3 loop is CSVLDGNQPQHF. CDR3 DNA: TGCAGCGTTCTGGACGGAAATCAGCCCCAGCATTTT.